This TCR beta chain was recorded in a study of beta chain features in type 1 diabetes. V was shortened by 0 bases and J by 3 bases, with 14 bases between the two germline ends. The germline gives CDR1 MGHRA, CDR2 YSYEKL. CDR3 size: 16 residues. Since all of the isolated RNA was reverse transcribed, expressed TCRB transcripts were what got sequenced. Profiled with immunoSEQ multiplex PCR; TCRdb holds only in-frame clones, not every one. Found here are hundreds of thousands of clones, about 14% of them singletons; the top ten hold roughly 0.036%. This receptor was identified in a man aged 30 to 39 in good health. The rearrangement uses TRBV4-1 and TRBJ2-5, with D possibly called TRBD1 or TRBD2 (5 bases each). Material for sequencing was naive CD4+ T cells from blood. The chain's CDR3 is CASSQEVRGFKETQYF. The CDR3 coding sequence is TGCGCCAGCAGCCAAGAGGTCCGGGGCTTCAAAGAGACCCAGTACTTC.